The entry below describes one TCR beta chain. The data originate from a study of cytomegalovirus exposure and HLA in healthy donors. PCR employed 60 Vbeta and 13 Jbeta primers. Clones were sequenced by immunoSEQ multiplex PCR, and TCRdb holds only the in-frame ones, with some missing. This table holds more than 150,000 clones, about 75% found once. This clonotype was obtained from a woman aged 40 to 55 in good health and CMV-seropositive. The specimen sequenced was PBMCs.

CDR3 sequence (DNA): TGTGCCAGCAGTCTACCCGGGACAGCTGAAGCTTTCTTT. It codes for CASSLPGTAEAFF. The chain combines TRBV6-5 with TRBJ1-1, with TRBD1 matching 7 bases. The CDR3 consists of 13 residues. The ends lost 5 bases at V and 6 bases at J; junction bases unmatched: 6. The germline V gene has CDR1 MNHEY and CDR2 SVGAGI.